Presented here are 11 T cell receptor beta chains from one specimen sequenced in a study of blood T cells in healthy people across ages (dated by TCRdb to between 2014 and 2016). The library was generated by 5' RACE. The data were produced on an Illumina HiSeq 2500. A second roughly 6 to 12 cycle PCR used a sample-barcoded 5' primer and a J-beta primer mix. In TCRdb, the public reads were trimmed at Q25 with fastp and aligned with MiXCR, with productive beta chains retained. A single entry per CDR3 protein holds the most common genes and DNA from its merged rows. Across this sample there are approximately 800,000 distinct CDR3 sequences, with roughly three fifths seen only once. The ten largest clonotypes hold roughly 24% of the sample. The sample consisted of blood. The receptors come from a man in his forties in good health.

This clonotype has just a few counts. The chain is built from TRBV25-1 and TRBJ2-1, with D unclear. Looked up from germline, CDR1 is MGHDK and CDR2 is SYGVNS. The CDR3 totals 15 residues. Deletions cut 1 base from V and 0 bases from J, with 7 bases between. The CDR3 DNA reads TGTGCCAGCAGTGAATGGGTGAGCTCCTACAATGAGCAGTTCTTC. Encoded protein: CASSEWVSSYNEQFF.

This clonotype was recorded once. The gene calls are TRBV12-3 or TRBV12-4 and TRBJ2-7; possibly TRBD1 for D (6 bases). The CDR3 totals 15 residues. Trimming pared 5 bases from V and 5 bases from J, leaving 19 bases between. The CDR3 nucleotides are TGTGCCAGCAGTCGCGTTGGACAGTCCCTCAACGAGCAGTACTTC. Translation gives CASSRVGQSLNEQYF.

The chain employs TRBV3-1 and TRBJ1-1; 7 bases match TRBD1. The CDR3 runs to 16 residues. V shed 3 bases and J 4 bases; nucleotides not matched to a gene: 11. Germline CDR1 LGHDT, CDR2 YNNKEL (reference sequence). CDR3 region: CASSHRTTGFGTEAFF. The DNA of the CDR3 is TGTGCCAGCAGCCACCGCACGACAGGGTTCGGCACTGAAGCTTTCTTT.

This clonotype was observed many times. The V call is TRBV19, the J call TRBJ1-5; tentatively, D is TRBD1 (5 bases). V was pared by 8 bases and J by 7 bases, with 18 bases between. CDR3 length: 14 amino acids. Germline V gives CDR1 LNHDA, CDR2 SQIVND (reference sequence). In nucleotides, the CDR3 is TGTGCCAGTCATACGGGGTTGTGGGACCAGCCCCAGCATTTT. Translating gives CASHTGLWDQPQHF.

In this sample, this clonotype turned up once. The CDR3 DNA sequence: TGTGCCAGCAGTTTAGGTGGGGCGGGAGGGCCCATCTACGAGCAGTACTTC. Protein sequence: CASSLGGAGGPIYEQYF. The gene calls are TRBV12-3 or TRBV12-4 and TRBJ2-7, with 9 bases aligning to TRBD2. J was trimmed by 3 bases and V by 1 base; bases with no gene match: 10. The CDR3 extends over 17 amino acids.

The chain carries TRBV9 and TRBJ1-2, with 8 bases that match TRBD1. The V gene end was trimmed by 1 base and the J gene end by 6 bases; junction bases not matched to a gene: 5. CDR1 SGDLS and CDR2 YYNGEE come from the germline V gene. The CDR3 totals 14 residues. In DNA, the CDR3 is TGTGCCAGCAGCGTACCAACAGGGGGAGATGGCTACACCTTC. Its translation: CASSVPTGGDGYTF. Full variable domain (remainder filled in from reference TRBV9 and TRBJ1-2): DSGVTQTPKHLITATGQRVTLRCSPRSGDLSVYWYQQSLDQGLQFLIQYYNGEERAKGNILERFSAQQFPDLHSELNLSSLELGDSALYFCASSVPTGGDGYTFGSGTRLTVV.

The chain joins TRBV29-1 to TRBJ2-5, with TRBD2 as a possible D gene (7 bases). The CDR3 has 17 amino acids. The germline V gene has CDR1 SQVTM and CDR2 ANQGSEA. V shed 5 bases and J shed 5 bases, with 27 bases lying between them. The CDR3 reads CSVCTRGGGGPCETQYF. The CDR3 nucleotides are TGCAGCGTTTGCACCCGCGGGGGCGGGGGACCCTGTGAGACCCAGTACTTC.

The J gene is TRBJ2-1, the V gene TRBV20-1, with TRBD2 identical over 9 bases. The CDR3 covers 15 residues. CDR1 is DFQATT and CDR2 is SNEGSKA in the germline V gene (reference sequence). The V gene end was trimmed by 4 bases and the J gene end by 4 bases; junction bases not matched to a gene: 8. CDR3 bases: TGCAGTGCTAATTTAATTGCGGGAGGGTACAATGAGCAGTTCTTC. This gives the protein CSANLIAGGYNEQFF.

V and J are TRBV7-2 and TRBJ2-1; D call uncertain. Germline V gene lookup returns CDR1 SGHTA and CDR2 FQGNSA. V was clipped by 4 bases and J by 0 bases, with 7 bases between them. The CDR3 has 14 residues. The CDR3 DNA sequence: TGTGCCAGCAGCTGCACGGTCTCCTACAATGAGCAGTTCTTC. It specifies CASSCTVSYNEQFF.

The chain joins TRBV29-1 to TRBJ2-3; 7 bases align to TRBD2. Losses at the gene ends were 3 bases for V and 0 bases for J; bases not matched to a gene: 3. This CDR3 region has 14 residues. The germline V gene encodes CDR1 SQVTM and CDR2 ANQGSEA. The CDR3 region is CSVEGLSSTDTQYF. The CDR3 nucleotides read TGCAGCGTTGAGGGACTATCAAGCACAGATACGCAGTATTTT.

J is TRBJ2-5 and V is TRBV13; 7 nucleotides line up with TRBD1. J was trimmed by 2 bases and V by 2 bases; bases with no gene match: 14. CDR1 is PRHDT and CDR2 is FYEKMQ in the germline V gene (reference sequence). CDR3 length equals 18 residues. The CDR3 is CASSLSPRDGRGQETQYF. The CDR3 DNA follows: TGTGCCAGCAGCTTATCCCCCAGGGATGGCAGGGGGCAAGAGACCCAGTACTTC.